This T cell receptor beta chain was found in a study of human T cells and chemical hapten exposure. At the level of the study: Each week of the roughly 23-week study, patients had diphenylcyclopropenone applied to the scalp.

Time point described: patch test 2, 6 weeks after DPC sensitization. Treatment defined: therapeutic diphenylcyclopropenone sensitization with weekly scalp DPC. From whole blood left unfractionated, total RNA was extracted. With V trimmed by 6 bases and J by 1 base, 3 bases remained unmatched. Germline values: CDR1 ENHRY, CDR2 SYGVKD. The CDR3 extends over 15 amino acids. Library construction involved attaching unique molecular identifiers to individual cDNA molecules, which allowed quantitative, reproducible TCR counting. Study processing details: Sequenced samples showed a median of roughly 99,000 TCRs each, with counts running from about 22,000 to 700,000. Each CDR3 protein is one row after TCRdb ran MiXCR on the RACE reads. The V and J calls here are based on TCRdb, not the publication. The sample comprises about 73,000 distinct CDR3 sequences, over 6.5% of which are singletons, and roughly 3% rests with the top ten.

This clonotype was obtained from a woman aged 45-65 years with alopecia areata. Some clones in this sample may be carry-over from other donors' samples. The chain uses TRBV10-3 and TRBJ2-4; 10 bases agree with TRBD2. Here the sequenced sample was whole blood, taken in connection with sensitization to the hapten diphenylcyclopropenone (DPC). The CDR3, as DNA: TGTGCCATCAGCCCAGCGGGGGGGGCCAAAAACATTCAGTACTTC. It yields the protein CAISPAGGAKNIQYF.